This T cell receptor beta chain was sequenced for a study of cytomegalovirus exposure and HLA in healthy donors (TCRdb year 2017). General notes on the study: In an earlier analysis of under 750 of the donors, 276 Gb of sequence data and approximately 120 million unique TCR beta sequences from about 179 million T cells were reported. An early release covering just under 650 HLA-typed donors comprised approximately 290 gigabases of sequencing data and tens of millions of unique TCR sequences. Among the approximately 430 genotyped donors, about 83% belonged to the genetic ancestry cluster associated with self-reported Caucasian donors. The study aimed to test whether signatures of past pathogen exposure could be identified by cataloging public T cell receptors. Using immunosequencing, the study profiled T cell repertoires from some 670 subjects and related those repertoires to cytomegalovirus serostatus. Along with the roughly 700-subject first cohort, a separate validation cohort of over a hundred different subjects was used. To predict cytomegalovirus infection status, the study combined high-throughput TCR immunosequencing, statistical association of individual TCRs with disease status, and machine learning. A later analysis re-analyzed previously published TCR beta repertoires from roughly 600 donors and added high-resolution HLA genotyping to study TCR occurrence patterns. The later analysis used no new phenotypic data to find candidate immune exposures, relying instead on TCR beta sequences and their occurrence across donors. An earlier analysis of several hundred of the donors used high-throughput TCR beta sequencing to judge whether each TCR beta V gene segment behaved as functional or pseudogenic. Alongside the repertoire data, information on donor age, sex, ethnicity and CMV serostatus was compiled. A later genetic analysis used genome-wide SNP genotypes for about three fifths of the 666 donors, treating that subset as a discovery cohort. All discovery cohort repertoires had been generated using a single sequencing platform. HLA typing covered class I and class II loci at four-digit resolution. The number of donors typed differed by locus, with roughly 620-630 for A, B, C, DRB1 and DQB1, roughly 520 for DQA1, 600 to 610 for DPA1, and around 430 for DPB1. Because of strong linkage in the cohort, roughly five DR-DQ haplotypes were treated as single units for association and clustering. Among around 400 genotyped donors of the cohort, an average of about 240,000 unique TCR beta nucleotide sequences were sequenced per donor, roughly 20% of them non-productive. The investigation overall reported the following: Most TCR sequences were observed very rarely across donors, whereas some public TCRs were present in many individuals. The earlier analysis of approximately 560 of the donors excluded approximately 17 rarely observed V segments, including chromosome 9 orphons, because counts were too low. A cluster of highly shared sequence variants was judged likely to represent a technical artifact of the sequencing pipeline. According to the authors, the approach could potentially be generalized to other disease states and immunological phenotypes. According to a later analysis, parvovirus B19, influenza, CMV and Epstein-Barr virus appeared linked to several top co-occurrence clusters. In a later analysis, more than 15,000 TCR beta sequences were associated with specific HLA alleles at a false discovery rate of 0.05. The cohort was sequenced for TCR beta chains only, and without alpha or paired-chain data the features that could be detected were limited. A further reported finding was that TCR beta sequences accurately predicted the HLA-A and HLA-B alleles for most subjects in the first cohort. In a later analysis, HLA-associated TCR beta chains were found to be more clonally expanded and to have lower generation probabilities than equally common non-associated chains. An earlier analysis of approximately 600 of the donors showed that most TCR beta V segments appeared in productive rearrangements either about 87% or about 30% of the time, which broadly matched IMGT annotations. Some IMGT-functional V segments, including TRBV6-2 and TRBV6-3, could not be distinguished by the 87-base-pair reads and were therefore excluded. HLA typing was unavailable for some donors at each locus, so association tests used only the typed subset. According to a later genetic analysis, donors in an Asian-associated ancestry cluster had fewer N-insertions in productive TCRs than the roughly 700-donor mean. When HLA alleles, especially DR and DQ, strongly co-occurred, attributing TCR associations to individual alleles was difficult. In vitro tests confirmed that a few of the cytomegalovirus-associated TCR beta chains recognize cytomegalovirus antigens. Immune exposure information for the cohort was limited to CMV serostatus. According to a later analysis, TCR association rates differed among HLA loci, with DRB1 alleles showing the most associated TCRs and HLA-C alleles showing the fewest. Cytomegalovirus status was reported to be diagnosed by the classifier with high specificity and sensitivity in both the original and validation cohorts. Correlated functional status among segregating V segments might reflect linkage disequilibrium, but an unknown experimental factor could not be ruled out. V-gene and J-gene trimming of TCR beta chains was associated with a missense DCLRE1C variant in a later genetic analysis, and the association was replicated in an independent cohort. A total of 164 TCR beta chains were listed by the study as associated with cytomegalovirus. Most CMV-associated TCR beta chains appeared to be HLA-restricted in a later analysis, and the HLA associations seemed to be driven largely by CMV exposure. Sequencing depth was assumed to be roughly uniform across donors in the presence/absence analyses, though that assumption may not hold.

Of note for this clone: Its antigen is still unknown. Per-nucleotide qualities are absent, and no much larger clonotype sits a single base away.

After removal of 4 bases from V and 5 bases from J, the junction retains 11 bases not matched to a gene. The CDR3 sequence holds 15 residues, the cysteine and phenylalanine included. Just the 45-base CDR3 DNA is kept, in frame starting at base 1. The germline V gene yields MNHEY for CDR1 and SVGAGI for CDR2. Library preparation employed the immunoSEQ multiplex PCR assay. For the multiplex PCR, a mixture combining 60 forward primers for TCR Vbeta segments and 13 reverse primers for TCR Jbeta segments was used. A multiplex PCR assay on genomic DNA amplified the CDR3 region of rearranged TCR beta genes. Amplified TCR beta libraries were sequenced as 87-base-pair reads on the Illumina HiSeq System. Under the source paper's analysis protocol: Across the roughly 670 repertoires, a later analysis counted approximately 83 million unique TCR beta chains, some 11 million of which were shared by at least two donors. To remove PCR and sequencing errors, raw reads were error-corrected and collapsed into unique sequences using a nearest-neighbor algorithm that merged closely related sequences. V, D and J gene segments were assigned by aligning CDR3 sequences to IMGT reference sequences. For a sequence to be retained, a match of at least six nucleotides to both a V gene segment and a J gene segment was required. Rearrangements were called productive when the CDR3 lacked stop codons and stayed in frame with V and J; all others were non-productive. Following IMGT convention, CDR3 was defined as the stretch from the second conserved V-encoded cysteine to the conserved J-encoded phenylalanine. In an earlier analysis of just under 600 of the donors, sequences lacking an unambiguous match to a single V gene segment were excluded. In an earlier analysis of 587 of the donors, a V segment was called functional when productive rearrangements were above 56.7%, and segregating when the standard deviation between donors exceeded 5%. A statistical classification framework was built for diagnosing cytomegalovirus status from the catalog of TCR beta chain sequences. V and J gene assignment, in a later analysis, came from comparing TCR nucleotide sequences with IMGT/GENE-DB human TR gene sequences. In a later analysis, CDR3 sequences and most-parsimonious VDJ recombination scenarios were assigned using the TCRdist pipeline. In a later analysis, each TCR beta chain was defined by its CDR3 amino acid sequence together with its V-gene family, and reads without a unique V-gene family were excluded. A later analysis removed 550 to 700 highly shared, low-generation-probability nucleotide sequences to deal with suspected cross-contamination and a sequencing artifact. For each public chain, a later analysis derived a clonal expansion index from normalized ranks of inferred template counts within each repertoire. A later analysis computed generation probabilities with a VDJ recombination model fitted to out-of-frame rearrangements, and checked the results against IGoR. In a later analysis, TCR-TCR, TCR-HLA and TCR-CMV co-occurrence was scored with hypergeometric tests, and a repertoire-size bias correction was applied to TCR pairs. A later analysis estimated false discovery rates by permuting HLA or CMV assignments 20 times. In a later analysis, co-occurring TCRs were grouped using DBSCAN, with TCRdist sequence similarity added in when clustering inside HLA-allele-positive subsets. Co-occurrence clustering excluded repertoires with fewer than 30,000 or more than 120,000 public chains, plus five with anomalous nucleotide sharing. TCRdb mirrors the immuneACCESS table, restricted to in-frame sequences. Some clones are absent from its copies; in checked studies, under half trace to an unresolved V gene, and the reason for the others is unknown. Clone size and V and J calls were adopted from that table, with D and trimming inferred from the DNA. This sample is represented by 100,000 to 150,000 clones; over 75% of them were singletons. The top ten constitute 4.5% to 6% of the sample.

The cohort consisted of 670 or so healthy bone marrow donors. All cohort members were sampled while nominally healthy, although unrecorded immune exposures were likely present. The donor was CMV seropositive and belonged to the group of 250 to 300 seropositive cohort members. Each donor provided a peripheral blood sample, and peripheral blood mononuclear cells were used for TCR beta sequencing. The Qiagen DNeasy Blood Extraction Kit was used to extract genomic DNA from the blood cell samples. The origin of this receptor is a man between 18 and 29 years old in good health and CMV-seropositive. The rearrangement joined TRBV6-5 to TRBJ2-7; 7 middle bases align to TRBD2. The material sequenced was PBMCs. CDR3 reads: CASSFGGSVGNEQYF. The DNA sequence follows: TGTGCCAGCAGTTTCGGGGGGAGCGTTGGCAACGAGCAGTACTTC.